This T cell receptor (beta chain) was observed in a study of PD-L1 blockade in urothelial cancer. Time point of the sample: pretreatment peripheral blood. This table comes from immunoSEQ multiplex PCR, and its TCRdb copy is limited to in-frame clones, with some not included. This repertoire shows fewer than 65,000 clones, 80% to 90% found once; its top ten account for 1.6%. CDR3 size: 15 residues. V gave up 3 bases and J gave up 5 bases, with 17 bases separating them. In germline, CDR1 is SGHVS, CDR2 FQNEAQ. The receptor's source is a man between 65 and 85 years old with urothelial cancer. This chain uses TRBV7-8 with TRBJ2-7, with a possible D match to TRBD2 (6 bases). The sample here was PBMCs, taken around atezolizumab (anti-PD-L1) treatment. The CDR3 reads CASSLEGLVLNEQYF. The CDR3 nucleotides are TGTGCCAGCAGCTTGGAGGGGTTGGTTTTAAACGAGCAGTACTTC.